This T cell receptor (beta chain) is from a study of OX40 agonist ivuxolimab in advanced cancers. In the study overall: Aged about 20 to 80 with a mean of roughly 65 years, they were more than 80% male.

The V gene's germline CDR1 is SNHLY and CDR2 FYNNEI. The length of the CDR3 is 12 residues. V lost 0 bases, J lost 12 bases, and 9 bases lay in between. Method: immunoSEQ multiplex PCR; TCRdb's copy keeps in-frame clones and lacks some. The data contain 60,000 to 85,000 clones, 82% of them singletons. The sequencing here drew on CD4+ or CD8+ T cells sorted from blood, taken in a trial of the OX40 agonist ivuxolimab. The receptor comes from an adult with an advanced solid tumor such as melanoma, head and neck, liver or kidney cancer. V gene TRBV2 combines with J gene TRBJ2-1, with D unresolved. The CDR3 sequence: CASSEARRWQFF. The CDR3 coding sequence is TGTGCCAGCAGTGAAGCCCGGCGCTGGCAGTTCTTC. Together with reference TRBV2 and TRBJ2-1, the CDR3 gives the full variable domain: EPEVTQTPSHQVTQMGQEVILRCVPISNHLYFYWYRQILGQKVEFLVSFYNNEISEKSEIFDDQFSVERPDGSNFTLKIRSTKLEDSAMYFCASSEARRWQFFGPGTRLTVL.